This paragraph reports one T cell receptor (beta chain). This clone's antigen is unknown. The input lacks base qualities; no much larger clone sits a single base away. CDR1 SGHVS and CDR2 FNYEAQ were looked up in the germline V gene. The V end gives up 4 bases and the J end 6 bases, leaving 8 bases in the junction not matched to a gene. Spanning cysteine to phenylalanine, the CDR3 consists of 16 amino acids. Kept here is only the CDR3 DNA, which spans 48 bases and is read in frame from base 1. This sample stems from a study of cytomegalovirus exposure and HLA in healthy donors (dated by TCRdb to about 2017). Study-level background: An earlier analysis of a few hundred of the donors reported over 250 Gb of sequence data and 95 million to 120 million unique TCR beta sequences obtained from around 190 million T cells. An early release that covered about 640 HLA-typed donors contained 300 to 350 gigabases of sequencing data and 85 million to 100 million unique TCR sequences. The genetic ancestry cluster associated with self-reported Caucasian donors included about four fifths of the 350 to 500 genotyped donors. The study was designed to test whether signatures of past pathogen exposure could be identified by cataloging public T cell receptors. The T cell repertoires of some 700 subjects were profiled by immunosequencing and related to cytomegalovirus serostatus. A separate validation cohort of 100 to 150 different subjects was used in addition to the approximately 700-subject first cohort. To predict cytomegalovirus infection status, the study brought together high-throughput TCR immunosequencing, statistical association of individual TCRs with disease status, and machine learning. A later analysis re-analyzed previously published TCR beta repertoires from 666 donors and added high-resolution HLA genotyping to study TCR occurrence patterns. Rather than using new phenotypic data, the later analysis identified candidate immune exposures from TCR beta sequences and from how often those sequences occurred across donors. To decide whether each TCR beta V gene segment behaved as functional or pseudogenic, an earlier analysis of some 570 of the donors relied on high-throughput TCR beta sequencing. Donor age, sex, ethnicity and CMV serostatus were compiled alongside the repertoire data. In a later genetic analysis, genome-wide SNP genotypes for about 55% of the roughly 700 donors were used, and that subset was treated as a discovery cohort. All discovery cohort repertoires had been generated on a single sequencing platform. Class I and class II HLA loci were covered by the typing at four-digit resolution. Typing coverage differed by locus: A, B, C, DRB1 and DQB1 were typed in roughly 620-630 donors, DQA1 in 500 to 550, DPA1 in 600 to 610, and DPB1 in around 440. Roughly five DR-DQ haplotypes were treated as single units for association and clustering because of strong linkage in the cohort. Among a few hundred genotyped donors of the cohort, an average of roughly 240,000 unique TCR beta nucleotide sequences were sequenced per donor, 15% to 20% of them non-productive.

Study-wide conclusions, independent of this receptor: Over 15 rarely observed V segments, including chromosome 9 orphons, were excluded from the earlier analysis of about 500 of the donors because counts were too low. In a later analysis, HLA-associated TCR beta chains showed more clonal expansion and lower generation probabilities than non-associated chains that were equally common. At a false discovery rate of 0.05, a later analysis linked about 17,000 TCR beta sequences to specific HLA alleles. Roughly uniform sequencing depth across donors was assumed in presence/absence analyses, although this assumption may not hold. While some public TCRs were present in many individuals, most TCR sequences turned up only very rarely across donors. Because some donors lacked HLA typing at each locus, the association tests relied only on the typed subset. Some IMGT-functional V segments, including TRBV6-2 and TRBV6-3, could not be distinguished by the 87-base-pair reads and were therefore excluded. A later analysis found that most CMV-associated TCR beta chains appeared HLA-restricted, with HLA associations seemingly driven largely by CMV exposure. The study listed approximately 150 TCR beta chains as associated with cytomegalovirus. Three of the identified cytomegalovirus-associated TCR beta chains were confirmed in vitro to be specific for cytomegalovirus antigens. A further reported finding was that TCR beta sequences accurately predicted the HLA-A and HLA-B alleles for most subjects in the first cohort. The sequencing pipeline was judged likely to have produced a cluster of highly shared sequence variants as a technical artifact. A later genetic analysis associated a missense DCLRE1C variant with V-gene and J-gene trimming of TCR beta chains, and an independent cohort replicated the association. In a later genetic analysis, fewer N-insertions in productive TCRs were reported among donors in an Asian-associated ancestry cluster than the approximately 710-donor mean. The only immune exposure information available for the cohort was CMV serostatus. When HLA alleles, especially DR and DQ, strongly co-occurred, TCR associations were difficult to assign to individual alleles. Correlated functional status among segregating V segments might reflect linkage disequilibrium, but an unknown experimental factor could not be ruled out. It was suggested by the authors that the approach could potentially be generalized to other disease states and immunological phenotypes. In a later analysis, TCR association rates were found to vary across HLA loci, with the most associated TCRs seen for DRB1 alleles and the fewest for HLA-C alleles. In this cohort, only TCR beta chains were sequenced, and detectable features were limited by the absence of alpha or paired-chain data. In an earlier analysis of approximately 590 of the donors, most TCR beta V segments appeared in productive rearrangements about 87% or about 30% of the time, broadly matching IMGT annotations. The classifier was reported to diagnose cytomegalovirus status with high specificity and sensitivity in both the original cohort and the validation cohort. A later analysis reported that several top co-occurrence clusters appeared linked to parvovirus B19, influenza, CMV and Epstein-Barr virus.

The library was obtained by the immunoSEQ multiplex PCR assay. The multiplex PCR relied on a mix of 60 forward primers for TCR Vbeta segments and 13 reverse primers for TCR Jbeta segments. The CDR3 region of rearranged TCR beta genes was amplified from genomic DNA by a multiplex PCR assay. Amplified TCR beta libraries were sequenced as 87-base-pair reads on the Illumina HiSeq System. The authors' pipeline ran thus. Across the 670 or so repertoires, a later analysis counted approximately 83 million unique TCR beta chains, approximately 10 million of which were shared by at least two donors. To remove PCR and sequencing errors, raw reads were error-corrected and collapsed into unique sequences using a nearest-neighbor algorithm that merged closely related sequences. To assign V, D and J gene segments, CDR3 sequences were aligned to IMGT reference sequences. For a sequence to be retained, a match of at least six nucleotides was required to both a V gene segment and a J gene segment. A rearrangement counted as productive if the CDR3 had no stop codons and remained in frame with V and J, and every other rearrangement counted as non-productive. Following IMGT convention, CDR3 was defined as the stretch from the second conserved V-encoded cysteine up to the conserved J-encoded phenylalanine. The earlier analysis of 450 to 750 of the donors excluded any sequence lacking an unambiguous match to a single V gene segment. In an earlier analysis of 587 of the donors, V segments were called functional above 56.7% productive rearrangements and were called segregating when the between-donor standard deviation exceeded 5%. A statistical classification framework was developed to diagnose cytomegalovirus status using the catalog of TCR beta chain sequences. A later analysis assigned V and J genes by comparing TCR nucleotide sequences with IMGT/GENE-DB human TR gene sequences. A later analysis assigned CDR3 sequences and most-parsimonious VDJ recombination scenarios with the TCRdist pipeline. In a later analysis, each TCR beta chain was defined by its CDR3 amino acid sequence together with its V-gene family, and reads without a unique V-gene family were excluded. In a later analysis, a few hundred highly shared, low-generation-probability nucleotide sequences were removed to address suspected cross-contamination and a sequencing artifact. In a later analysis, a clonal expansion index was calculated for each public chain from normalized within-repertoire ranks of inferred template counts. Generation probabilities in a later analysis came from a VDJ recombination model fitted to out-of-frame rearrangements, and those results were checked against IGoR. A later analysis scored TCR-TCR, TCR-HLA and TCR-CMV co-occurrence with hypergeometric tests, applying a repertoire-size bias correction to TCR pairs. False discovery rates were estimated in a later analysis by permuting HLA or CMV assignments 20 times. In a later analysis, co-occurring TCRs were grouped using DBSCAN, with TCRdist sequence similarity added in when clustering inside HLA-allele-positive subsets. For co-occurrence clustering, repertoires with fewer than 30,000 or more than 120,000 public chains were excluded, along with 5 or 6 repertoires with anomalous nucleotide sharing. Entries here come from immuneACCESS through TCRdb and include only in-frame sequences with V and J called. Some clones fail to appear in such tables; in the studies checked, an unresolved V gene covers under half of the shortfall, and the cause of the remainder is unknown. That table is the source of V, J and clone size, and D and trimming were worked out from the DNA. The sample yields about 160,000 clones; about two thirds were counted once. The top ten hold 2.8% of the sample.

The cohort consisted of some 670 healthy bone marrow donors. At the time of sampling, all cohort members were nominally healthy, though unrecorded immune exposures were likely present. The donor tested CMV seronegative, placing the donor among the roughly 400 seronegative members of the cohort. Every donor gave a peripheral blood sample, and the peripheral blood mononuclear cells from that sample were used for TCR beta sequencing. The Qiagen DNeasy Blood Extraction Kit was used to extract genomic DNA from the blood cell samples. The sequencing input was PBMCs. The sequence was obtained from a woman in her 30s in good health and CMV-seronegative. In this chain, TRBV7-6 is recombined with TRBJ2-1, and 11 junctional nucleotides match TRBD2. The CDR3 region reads CASSSRPSGGINEQFF. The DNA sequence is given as TGTGCCAGCAGCTCCCGGCCTAGCGGGGGGATCAATGAGCAGTTCTTC.